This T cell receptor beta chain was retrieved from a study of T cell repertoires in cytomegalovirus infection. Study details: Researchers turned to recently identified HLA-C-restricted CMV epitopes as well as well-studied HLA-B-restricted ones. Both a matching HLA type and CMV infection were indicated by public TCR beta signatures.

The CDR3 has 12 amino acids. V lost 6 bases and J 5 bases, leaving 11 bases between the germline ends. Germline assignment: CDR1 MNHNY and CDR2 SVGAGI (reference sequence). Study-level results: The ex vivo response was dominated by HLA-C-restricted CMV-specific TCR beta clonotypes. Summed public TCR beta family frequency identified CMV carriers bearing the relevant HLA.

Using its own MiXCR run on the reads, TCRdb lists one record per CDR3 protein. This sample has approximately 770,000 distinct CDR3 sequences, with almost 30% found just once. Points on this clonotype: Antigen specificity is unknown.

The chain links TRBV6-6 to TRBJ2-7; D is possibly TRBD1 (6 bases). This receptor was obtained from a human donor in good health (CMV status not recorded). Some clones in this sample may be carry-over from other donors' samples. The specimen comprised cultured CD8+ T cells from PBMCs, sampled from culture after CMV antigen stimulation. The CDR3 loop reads CASSQGFHEQYF. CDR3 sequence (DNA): TGTGCCAGCAGCCAGGGGTTCCACGAGCAGTACTTC.